The 20 T cell receptor beta chains presented below share a single source sample, sequenced in a study of blood T cell repertoires in COVID-19. TCRdb's table, derived via immunoSEQ multiplex PCR, lists solely in-frame clones and lacks some. The sample records around 170,000 clones, approximately 84% being singletons. Material: peripheral blood. The receptors stem from a man younger than 35 with active or convalescent COVID-19.

V is TRBV5-1 and J is TRBJ2-1, with TRBD1 identical over 9 bases. With 2 bases clipped from V and 9 bases from J, the junction kept 3 bases outside the gene matches. CDR3 length equals 13 residues. In germline, CDR1 is SGHRS, CDR2 YFSETQ. CDR3 bases: TGCGCCAGCAGCTTCGAGGGACAGGGTGAGCAGTTCTTC. Encoded protein: CASSFEGQGEQFF.

This clone was seen a few times. V gene TRBV7-2 combines with J gene TRBJ1-3; possibly TRBD1 for D (5 bases). The CDR3 loop spans 18 amino acids. V was clipped by 6 bases and J by 0 bases, with 21 bases between them. The germline V gene encodes CDR1 SGHTA and CDR2 FQGNSA. The CDR3 loop reads CASSSPGQKYFSGNTIYF. The CDR3 DNA reads as TGTGCCAGCAGTTCCCCAGGACAAAAGTATTTCTCTGGAAACACCATATATTTT. Based on the CDR3 plus reference TRBV7-2 and TRBJ1-3, the full variable domain is GAGVSQSPSNKVTEKGKDVELRCDPISGHTALYWYRQSLGQGLEFLIYFQGNSAPDKSGLPSDRFSAERTGGSVSTLTIQRTQQEDSAVYLCASSSPGQKYFSGNTIYFGEGSWLTVV.

The DNA for the CDR3 is TGCGCCAGCAGCCACGAACTTAGTAATTCACCCCTCCACTTT. Protein: CASSHELSNSPLHF. V usage is TRBV4-3 and J usage is TRBJ1-6; D unclear. The germline V gene has CDR1 LGHNA and CDR2 YSLEER. V was cut by 3 bases and J by 6 bases, with 9 bases left in between. The CDR3 is 14 amino acids.

V is TRBV18 and J is TRBJ2-7, with 9 bases matching TRBD2. The CDR3 loop spans 15 amino acids. V shed 3 bases, J shed 6 bases, and the junction held 9 bases outside the gene matches. The germline gives CDR1 KGHSH, CDR2 LQKENI. CDR3 residues: CASSPPGLALGEQYF. The CDR3 DNA is TGTGCCAGCTCACCTCCGGGACTAGCTTTGGGCGAGCAGTACTTC.

V is TRBV5-1 and J is TRBJ2-2, with D possibly matching TRBD1 (5 bases). Trimming pared 5 bases from V and 0 bases from J, leaving 14 bases between. The CDR3 is 16 amino acids. Germline CDR1 and CDR2: SGHRS and YFSETQ. The CDR3 nucleotides are TGCGCCAGCAGAACTACAGGTTCCCCGAACACCGGGGAGCTGTTTTTT. Its protein product is CASRTTGSPNTGELFF.

CDR3 coding DNA: TGTGCCAGCAGCTTAGTGTCCGGGGATTACGCTGAAGCTTTCTTT. The encoded protein is CASSLVSGDYAEAFF. The chain links TRBV7-9 to TRBJ1-1, with D hard to call. The CDR3 has 15 residues. Germline V gene data show CDR1 as SEHNR and CDR2 as FQNEAQ (reference sequence). Between the trimmed V and J ends, which lost 1 base and 6 bases, there was a span of 15 bases.

The V gene is TRBV9, the J gene TRBJ2-7; 10 bases match TRBD1. The CDR3 runs to 15 residues. V was pared by 3 bases and J by 7 bases, with 10 bases of the junction left unmatched. Per germline, CDR1 SGDLS and CDR2 YYNGEE. CDR3 DNA sequence: TGTGCCAGCAGCGAAGGGACAGGGGACCTTAGAGAGCAGTACTTC. Amino acid sequence: CASSEGTGDLREQYF.

The chain joins TRBV19 to TRBJ2-7; possibly TRBD1 for D (6 bases). V lost 3 bases to trimming and J lost 2 bases, with 11 bases between them. From germline, CDR1 is LNHDA and CDR2 SQIVND (reference sequence). This CDR3 contains 14 residues. This CDR3 is CASSISGATYEQYF. The CDR3 DNA sequence: TGTGCCAGTAGTATTTCAGGGGCAACCTACGAGCAGTACTTC.

This clone showed up just a few times. The gene calls are TRBV7-2 and TRBJ2-5; TRBD1 might be the D (6 bases). Germline assignment: CDR1 SGHTA and CDR2 FQGNSA. V was trimmed by 5 bases and J by 3 bases, leaving 13 bases between them. The CDR3 is made up of 14 amino acids. This CDR3 reads CASSPYTGKETQYF. The CDR3 DNA reads as TGTGCCAGCAGCCCCTACACAGGGAAAGAGACCCAGTACTTC. The entire variable domain, with the rest obtained from reference TRBV7-2 and TRBJ2-5, is as follows: GAGVSQSPSNKVTEKGKDVELRCDPISGHTALYWYRQSLGQGLEFLIYFQGNSAPDKSGLPSDRFSAERTGGSVSTLTIQRTQQEDSAVYLCASSPYTGKETQYFGPGTRLLVL.

This chain links TRBV10-1 with TRBJ2-1; D perhaps matches TRBD1 (6 bases). From germline, CDR1 is WNHNN and CDR2 SYGVQD (reference sequence). Trimming removed 3 bases at V and 6 bases at J, with 15 bases between. This CDR3 region has 15 residues. In DNA, the CDR3 is TGCGCCAGCAGTGAAGGGCAGGGGACCCTCAATGAGCAGTTCTTC. As protein: CASSEGQGTLNEQFF.

This chain connects TRBV5-4 to TRBJ1-1; possible D gene TRBD1, 5 bases. This CDR3 has 13 amino acids. Trimming removed 0 bases from V and 8 bases from J, with 11 bases in between. In germline, CDR1 is SGHNT, CDR2 YYREEE (reference sequence). The CDR3 sequence: CASSLVGGAEAFF. The CDR3 nucleotides read TGTGCCAGCAGCTTGGTGGGGGGTGCGGAAGCTTTCTTT.

The gene calls are TRBV4-2 and TRBJ1-2; TRBD1 might be the D (6 bases). V was pared by 3 bases and J by 4 bases, with 18 bases between. The germline gives CDR1 LGHNA, CDR2 YNFKEQ. This CDR3 comprises 16 residues. The CDR3 here is CASSHDRDTYSYGYTF. The CDR3 DNA is TGTGCCAGCAGCCATGACCGGGACACTTACTCCTATGGCTACACCTTC.

This clone was seen a single time. V and J are TRBV28 and TRBJ1-3; TRBD1 is a possible D gene (6 bases). Trimming shortened V by 7 bases and J by 4 bases, and 14 bases separated the two germline ends. The CDR3 extends over 14 amino acids. Germline values: CDR1 MDHEN, CDR2 SYDVKM. DNA for the CDR3: TGTGCCAGCACCACTACAGGGAAAGGAAACACCATATATTTT. Its translation: CASTTTGKGNTIYF.

This chain joins TRBV18 and TRBJ1-1; 9 bases agree with TRBD1. V shed 6 bases and J 1 base; nucleotides not matched to a gene: 3. There are 14 residues in the CDR3. CDR1 KGHSH and CDR2 LQKENI come from the germline V gene. DNA of the CDR3: TGTGCCAGCTCCCGGGACAGGGCGAACACTGAAGCTTTCTTT. Translated: CASSRDRANTEAFF. The whole variable domain, remainder taken from reference TRBV18 and TRBJ1-1, is NAGVMQNPRHLVRRRGQEARLRCSPMKGHSHVYWYRQLPEEGLKFMVYLQKENIIDESGMPKERFSAEFPKEGPSILRIQQVVRGDSAAYFCASSRDRANTEAFFGQGTRLTVV.

The chain links TRBV4-2 to TRBJ1-5; 11 nucleotides match TRBD1. V shed 1 base and J 5 bases; nucleotides not matched to a gene: 4. From germline, CDR1 is LGHNA and CDR2 YNFKEQ. This CDR3 has 16 amino acids. CDR3 nucleotide sequence: TGTGCCAGCAGCCAAGGGACAGGGGGCGGTCATCAGCCCCAGCATTTT. Translated, it gives CASSQGTGGGHQPQHF.

J is TRBJ2-1 and V is TRBV19; 9 bases fit TRBD1. Germline CDR1 reads LNHDA; CDR2 reads SQIVND (reference sequence). The CDR3 consists of 15 residues. V dropped 3 bases and J dropped 5; count of bases not matched to a gene: 5. The CDR3 sequence: CASSILGDRDNEQFF. The CDR3 coding sequence is TGTGCCAGTAGTATCCTGGGGGACAGGGACAATGAGCAGTTCTTC. The full variable domain, in which reference TRBV19 and TRBJ2-1 provide the parts outside the CDR3, is DGGITQSPKYLFRKEGQNVTLSCEQNLNHDAMYWYRQDPGQGLRLIYYSQIVNDFQKGDIAEGYSVSREKKESFPLTVTSAQKNPTAFYLCASSILGDRDNEQFFGPGTRLTVL.

V gene TRBV6-2 or TRBV6-3 combines with J gene TRBJ1-5, with 7 bases aligning to TRBD1. The germline V gene has CDR1 MNHEY and CDR2 SVGEGT. V trimming: 5 bases; J trimming: 7 bases; junction bases outside the gene matches: 11. This CDR3 is built from 15 residues. The CDR3 DNA is TGTGCCAGCAGTCACCATGACAGGGATGGCCAGCCCCAGCATTTT. Amino acids: CASSHHDRDGQPQHF.

This clone appeared a single time. CDR3 amino acids: CASSQDIRGLTSTDTQYF. The CDR3 DNA follows: TGTGCCAGCAGCCAAGATATCCGCGGCCTTACTAGCACAGATACGCAGTATTTT. The chain is built from TRBV4-2 and TRBJ2-3; D gene ambiguous. The CDR3 sequence is 18 residues long. Between the trimmed V and J ends, which lost 0 bases and 0 bases, there was a span of 16 bases. CDR1 and CDR2 (germline): LGHNA, YNFKEQ.

The chain joins TRBV3-1 (or the pseudogene TRBV3-2) to TRBJ2-2; a possible D gene is TRBD2 (6 bases). CDR1 is LGHDT, CDR2 YNNKEL, per germline (reference sequence). This CDR3 comprises 14 residues. Trimming left V 3 bases short and J 4 bases short, with 9 bases between. The CDR3 DNA reads TGTGCCAGCAGCCATCCGACTAGCACCGGGGAGCTGTTTTTT. This sequence encodes CASSHPTSTGELFF.

This clone was observed a few times. This specimen includes other DNA sequences encoding the same CDR3. The chain joins TRBV9 to TRBJ1-1, with 8 bases aligning to TRBD1. The germline gives CDR1 SGDLS, CDR2 YYNGEE. This CDR3 spans 13 amino acids. With 0 bases clipped from V and 5 bases from J, the junction kept 0 bases outside the gene matches. The CDR3 is CASSVGTGTEAFF. The CDR3, as DNA: TGTGCCAGCAGCGTAGGGACAGGGACTGAAGCTTTCTTT.